One and the same sample provided the 16 T cell receptor beta chains below, sequenced in a study of CD8 T cells in Susac syndrome. An input of roughly 0.5 to 1 ug of RNA was subjected to reverse transcription using random hexamers. One entry per CDR3 protein, called by TCRdb with MiXCR from the immunoSEQ multiplex PCR reads. The sample has about 300,000 distinct CDR3 sequences, approximately 90% seen once. The sequenced material came from CD8+ T cells from PBMCs. These receptors originate from a human donor with multiple sclerosis.

The genes are TRBV9 and TRBJ2-3, with D possibly matching TRBD1 (6 bases). Germline V gives CDR1 SGDLS, CDR2 YYNGEE. Trimming took off 4 bases at V and 0 bases at J, with 12 bases between the two ends. The length of the CDR3 is 15 residues. The DNA for the CDR3 is TGTGCCAGCAGCATCGGACAGTCTAGCACAGATACGCAGTATTTT. This gives the protein CASSIGQSSTDTQYF.

The chain employs TRBV5-4 and TRBJ2-7, with 9 nucleotides matching TRBD2. The germline CDR1 and CDR2 sequences are SGHNT and YYREEE (reference sequence). The CDR3 sequence is 15 residues long. V trimming: 2 bases; J trimming: 3 bases; junction bases outside the gene matches: 6. The CDR3 loop is CASSFELAGSYEQYF. The CDR3 nucleotides are TGTGCCAGCAGCTTTGAGCTAGCGGGGAGCTACGAGCAGTACTTC.

This clonotype was counted only a few times. The chain's CDR3 is CASSLGMSEKLFF. The CDR3 bases are TGTGCCAGCAGTTTGGGGATGAGTGAAAAACTGTTTTTT. This chain uses TRBV27 with TRBJ1-4; D is uncertain. Trimming stripped 3 bases from V and 7 bases from J, with 9 bases between. CDR3 length: 13 amino acids. Germline lookup yields CDR1 MNHEY and CDR2 SMNVEV (reference sequence).

The chain has TRBV20-1 and TRBJ2-3; 9 bases match TRBD2. The CDR3 totals 19 residues. Germline CDR1 reads DFQATT; CDR2 reads SNEGSKA (reference sequence). J lost 1 base, V lost 0 bases, and 14 bases had no gene match. CDR3 in amino acids: CSARDLGLVGGGGTDTQYF. The CDR3 DNA is TGCAGTGCTAGAGATCTGGGTCTAGTTGGCGGGGGGGGCACAGATACGCAGTATTTT.

The chain uses TRBV18 and TRBJ2-1, with TRBD2 matching over 8 bases. Per germline, CDR1 KGHSH and CDR2 LQKENI. V trimming: 0 bases; J trimming: 4 bases; junction bases outside the gene matches: 11. The CDR3 extends over 18 amino acids. The CDR3 here is CASSPPFGREGQYNEQFF. The CDR3 DNA reads TGTGCCAGCTCACCACCTTTCGGCCGGGAGGGCCAATACAATGAGCAGTTCTTC.

This sequence joins TRBV28 and TRBJ1-1; tentatively, D is TRBD1 (6 bases). Looked up from germline, CDR1 is MDHEN and CDR2 is SYDVKM. The germline V and J ends were trimmed by 3 bases and 11 bases, with 13 bases remaining between them. The CDR3 extends over 12 amino acids. CDR3 protein: CASSFTGFEAFF. CDR3 DNA sequence: TGTGCCAGCAGTTTTACAGGGTTCGAGGCTTTCTTT.

The chain couples TRBV12-3 or TRBV12-4 to TRBJ1-5; D is perhaps TRBD1 (6 bases). V was pared by 3 bases and J by 3 bases, with 12 bases between. The CDR3 is made up of 15 amino acids. CDR3 region: CASSLSGEDNQPQHF. Written as DNA, the CDR3 is TGTGCCAGCAGTTTGTCAGGGGAGGACAATCAGCCCCAGCATTTT.

The CDR3 reads CASSFLRGPTSEQYF. CDR3 nucleotides: TGTGCCAGCAGTTTTCTACGGGGCCCGACCAGCGAGCAGTACTTC. The V and J genes are TRBV27 and TRBJ2-7, with D tentatively TRBD1 or TRBD2 (5 bases each). Germline V lookup: CDR1 MNHEY, CDR2 SMNVEV (reference sequence). This CDR3 has 15 residues. The V and J ends lost 3 bases and 6 bases respectively, with 18 bases between them.

J is TRBJ2-1 and V is TRBV7-9, with D uncertain. V was clipped by 8 bases and J by 6 bases, with 5 bases between them. Germline lookup yields CDR1 SEHNR and CDR2 FQNEAQ (reference sequence). The CDR3 contains 10 residues. The CDR3 DNA is TGTGCCAGCGCAATCAATGAGCAGTTCTTC. Residues: CASAINEQFF.

The J gene is TRBJ2-5, the V gene TRBV7-9, with a tentative D call TRBD1 (5 bases). This CDR3 has 14 amino acids. V was shortened by 0 bases and J by 5 bases, with 10 bases between the two germline ends. The germline CDR1 and CDR2 sequences are SEHNR and FQNEAQ (reference sequence). The CDR3 here is CASSLAGPEETQYF. The DNA for the CDR3 is TGTGCCAGCAGCTTAGCGGGGCCGGAGGAGACCCAGTACTTC.

The chain employs TRBV7-9 and TRBJ1-1; D unresolved. The CDR3 is 16 amino acids. V lost 5 bases to trimming and J lost 1 base, with 17 bases between them. In germline, CDR1 is SEHNR, CDR2 FQNEAQ (reference sequence). CDR3 amino acids: CASSHRETVPNTEAFF. DNA for the CDR3: TGTGCCAGCAGCCACAGAGAAACGGTACCGAACACTGAAGCTTTCTTT.

The CDR3 protein is CASSSDRTPTEAFF. The CDR3 DNA sequence: TGTGCCAGCAGTTCGGACAGGACACCCACTGAAGCTTTCTTT. The chain couples TRBV12-3 or TRBV12-4 to TRBJ1-1; 7 bases are a match to TRBD1. The junction had 6 bases not matched to a gene; V was cut back by 4 bases and J by 4 bases. This CDR3 has 14 amino acids.

CDR3 sequence: CASSDQGGPYEQYF. The CDR3 region has the DNA TGCGCCAGCAGCGATCAGGGGGGACCCTACGAGCAGTACTTC. This chain connects TRBV5-1 to TRBJ2-7; a weak D match, TRBD1 (7 bases). The CDR3 length is 14 residues. V lost 4 bases and J lost 2, with 13 bases in between. The germline V gene encodes CDR1 SGHRS and CDR2 YFSETQ.

This clonotype was seen a single time. This sequence joins TRBV12-5 and TRBJ2-1; weak D call: TRBD1 (6 bases). The CDR3 runs 16 residues. CDR1 LGHNT and CDR2 FRNRAP come from the germline V gene. V lost 2 bases, J lost 3 bases, and 14 bases lay in between. The CDR3 DNA follows: TGTGCTAGTGGTTTGACAGCGGACAGATTCTACAATGAGCAGTTCTTC. Amino acids: CASGLTADRFYNEQFF.

V gene TRBV7-9 combines with J gene TRBJ2-4, with D unclear. The CDR3 has 12 residues. Germline V CDR1 and CDR2: SEHNR, FQNEAQ (reference sequence). V lost 5 bases, J lost 4 bases, and 6 bases lay in between. The CDR3 DNA reads TGTGCCAGCAGCCCCCCGAAAAACATTCAGTACTTC. Its protein product is CASSPPKNIQYF.

The J gene is TRBJ1-6, the V gene TRBV7-6, with 7 bases matching TRBD1. Trimming at V came to 4 bases and at J to 7 bases, leaving 13 bases not matched to a gene. CDR1 is SGHVS, CDR2 FNYEAQ, per germline. This CDR3 is built from 17 residues. DNA for the CDR3: TGTGCCAGCAGCTCCACTCTTCAACAGGGGTTGAATTCACCCCTCCACTTT. Residues: CASSSTLQQGLNSPLHF. Combining the CDR3 with reference TRBV7-6 and TRBJ1-6 gives the whole variable domain GAGVSQSPRYKVTKRGQDVALRCDPISGHVSLYWYRQALGQGPEFLTYFNYEAQQDKSGLPNDRFSAERPEGSISTLTIQRTEQRDSAMYRCASSSTLQQGLNSPLHFGNGTRLTVT.